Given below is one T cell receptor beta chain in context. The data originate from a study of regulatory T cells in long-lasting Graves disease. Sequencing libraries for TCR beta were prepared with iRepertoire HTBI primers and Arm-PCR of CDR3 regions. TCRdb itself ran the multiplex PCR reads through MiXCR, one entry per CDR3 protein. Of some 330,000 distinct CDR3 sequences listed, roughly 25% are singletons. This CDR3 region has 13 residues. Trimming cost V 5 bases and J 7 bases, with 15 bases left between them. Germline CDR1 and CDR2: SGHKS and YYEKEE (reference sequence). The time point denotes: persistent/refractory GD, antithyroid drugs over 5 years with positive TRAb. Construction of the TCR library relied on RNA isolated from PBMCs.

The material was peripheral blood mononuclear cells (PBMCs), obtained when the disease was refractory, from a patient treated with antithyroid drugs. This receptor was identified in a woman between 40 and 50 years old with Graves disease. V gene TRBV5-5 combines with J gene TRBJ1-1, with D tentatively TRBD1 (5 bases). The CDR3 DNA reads TGTGCCAGCAGACCTAGAGGGGACGATGAAGCTTTCTTT. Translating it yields CASRPRGDDEAFF.